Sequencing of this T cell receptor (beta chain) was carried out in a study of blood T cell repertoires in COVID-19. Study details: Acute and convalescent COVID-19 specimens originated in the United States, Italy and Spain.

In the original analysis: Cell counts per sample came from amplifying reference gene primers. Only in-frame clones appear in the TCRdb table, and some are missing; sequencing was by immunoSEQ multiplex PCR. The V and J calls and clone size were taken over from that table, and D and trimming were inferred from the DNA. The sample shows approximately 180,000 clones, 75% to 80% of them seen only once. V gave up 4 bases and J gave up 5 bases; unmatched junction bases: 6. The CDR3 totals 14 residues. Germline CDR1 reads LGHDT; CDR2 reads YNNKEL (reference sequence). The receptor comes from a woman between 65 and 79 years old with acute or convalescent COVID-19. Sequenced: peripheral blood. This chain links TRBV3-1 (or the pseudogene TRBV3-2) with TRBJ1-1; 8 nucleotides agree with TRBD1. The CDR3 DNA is TGTGCCAGCAGCCTATTGACAGGGGAGACTGAAGCTTTCTTT. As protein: CASSLLTGETEAFF.